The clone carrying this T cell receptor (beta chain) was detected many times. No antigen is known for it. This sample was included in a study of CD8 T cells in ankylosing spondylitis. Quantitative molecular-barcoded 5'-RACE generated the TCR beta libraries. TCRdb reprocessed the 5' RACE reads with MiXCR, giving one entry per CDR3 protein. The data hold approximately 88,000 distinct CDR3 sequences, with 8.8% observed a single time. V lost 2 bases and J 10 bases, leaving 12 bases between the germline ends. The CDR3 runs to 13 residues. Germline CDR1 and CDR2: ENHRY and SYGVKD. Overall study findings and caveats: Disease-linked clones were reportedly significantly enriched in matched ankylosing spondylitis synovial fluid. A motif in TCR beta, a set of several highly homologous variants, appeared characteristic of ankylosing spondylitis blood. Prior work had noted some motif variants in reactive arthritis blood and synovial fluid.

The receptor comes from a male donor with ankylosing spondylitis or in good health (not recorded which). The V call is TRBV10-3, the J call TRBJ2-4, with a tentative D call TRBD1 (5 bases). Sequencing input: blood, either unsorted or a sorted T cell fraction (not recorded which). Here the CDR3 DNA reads TGTGCCATCAGTGAGGGCAGGGCCAATATTCAGTACTTC. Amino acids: CAISEGRANIQYF.